This TCR beta chain was found in a study of CD8 T cells in ankylosing spondylitis. General study points: Some of the motif variants had earlier been found in reactive arthritis patients' fluid and blood. In peripheral blood, disease-linked CD8+ clones occurred at relatively low frequencies. Blood of patients with ankylosing spondylitis appeared to be characterized by a TCR beta motif of several highly homologous variants. Reportedly, matched ankylosing spondylitis synovial fluid was significantly enriched for disease-linked clones.

This clonotype was picked up many times. The target antigen is unknown. By quantitative 5'-RACE with molecular barcodes, the TCR beta libraries were made. TCRdb called the 5' RACE reads again in MiXCR, with one record for every CDR3 protein. Here the sample spans a few hundred thousand distinct CDR3 sequences, approximately 7.3% being singletons. CDR3 length: 16 amino acids. The V gene lost 0 bases and the J gene lost 0 bases, with 11 bases spanning the gap. The germline V gene encodes CDR1 SGHAT and CDR2 FQNNGV. V gene TRBV11-2 combines with J gene TRBJ1-1; the D gene is possibly TRBD1 (5 bases). This sequence was found in a male donor with ankylosing spondylitis. The sequencing input was blood, either unsorted or a sorted T cell fraction (not recorded which). CDR3 nucleotide sequence: TGTGCCAGCAGCTTAGATTGGCGCAGGGTGAACACTGAAGCTTTCTTT. This codes for CASSLDWRRVNTEAFF.